Presented here are 32 T cell receptor beta chains from one specimen sequenced in a study of tumor-infiltrating lymphocytes in localized non-small cell lung cancer. The assay was immunoSEQ multiplex PCR, and TCRdb's table has in-frame clones only and misses some. This table holds roughly 4,600 clones, 95% to 96% found once. The specimen was uninvolved lung tissue not adjacent to the tumor. All receptors come from a human donor with non-small cell lung cancer.

V and J are TRBV27 and TRBJ2-7, with 8 nucleotides matching TRBD1. This CDR3 is 14 amino acids long. Germline V lookup: CDR1 MNHEY, CDR2 SMNVEV (reference sequence). Trimming cost V 4 bases and J 2 bases; bases outside gene matches: 4. CDR3 protein: CASSSGDRTYEQYF. The CDR3 DNA is TGTGCCAGCAGTTCGGGGGACAGGACCTACGAGCAGTACTTC.

V and J are TRBV4-1 and TRBJ1-6, with D possibly TRBD1 on 5 matching bases. V was clipped by 3 bases and J by 10 bases, with 19 bases between them. Germline lookup yields CDR1 MGHRA and CDR2 YSYEKL. The CDR3 consists of 16 residues. The CDR3 loop reads CASSQPTMGPNSPLHF. The CDR3 DNA is TGCGCCAGCAGCCAGCCGACGATGGGGCCTAACTCACCCCTCCACTTT.

This clone showed up just once. This chain uses TRBV4-1 with TRBJ1-3, with D possibly TRBD1 on 6 matching bases. The CDR3 totals 16 residues. V shed 4 bases and J shed 0 bases, with 13 bases lying between them. Per germline, CDR1 MGHRA and CDR2 YSYEKL. The CDR3 reads CASSRDTQVSGNTIYF. The DNA of the CDR3 is TGCGCCAGCAGCCGGGACACTCAAGTCTCTGGAAACACCATATATTTT.

V gene TRBV29-1 combines with J gene TRBJ1-3, with D unresolved. Germline V gene sequence: CDR1 SQVTM, CDR2 ANQGSEA. The length of the CDR3 is 13 residues. Trimming took 6 bases from V and 1 from J, leaving 10 bases between them. The CDR3 DNA reads TGCAGCGTGGCTTCGGGGTCTGGAAACACCATATATTTT. This sequence encodes CSVASGSGNTIYF.

V and J are TRBV5-6 and TRBJ1-3; D is uncertain. V shed 4 bases and J shed 0 bases, with 11 bases lying between them. Per the germline V gene, CDR1 is SGHDT and CDR2 is YYEEEE. The CDR3 runs 15 residues. Here the CDR3 reads CASSTTVGSGNTIYF. For the CDR3, the DNA is TGTGCCAGCAGCACCACGGTAGGCTCTGGAAACACCATATATTTT.

V usage is TRBV19 and J usage is TRBJ1-4; 11 positions match TRBD1. From germline, CDR1 is LNHDA and CDR2 SQIVND (reference sequence). V lost 5 bases and J lost 8; bases outside the gene matches: 4. The CDR3 length is 14 residues. The CDR3 region is CASSAGQGVEKLFF. CDR3 nucleotides: TGTGCCAGTAGTGCGGGACAGGGGGTCGAAAAACTGTTTTTT. The complete variable domain, with remaining parts taken from reference TRBV19 and TRBJ1-4, reads DGGITQSPKYLFRKEGQNVTLSCEQNLNHDAMYWYRQDPGQGLRLIYYSQIVNDFQKGDIAEGYSVSREKKESFPLTVTSAQKNPTAFYLCASSAGQGVEKLFFGSGTQLSVL.

This rearrangement joins TRBV10-3 to TRBJ1-5; D call uncertain. The CDR3 runs to 13 residues. Germline assignment: CDR1 ENHRY and CDR2 SYGVKD. Trimming took off 4 bases at V and 7 bases at J, with 11 bases between the two ends. The CDR3 nucleotides are TGTGCCATCAGTGTCGATGTCCTCCAGCCCCAGCATTTT. Its translation is CAISVDVLQPQHF.

The chain employs TRBV11-2 and TRBJ1-3, with D possibly TRBD1 on 6 matching bases. The CDR3 consists of 16 residues. V was shortened by 1 base and J by 2 bases, with 12 bases between the two germline ends. CDR1 is SGHAT, CDR2 FQNNGV, per germline. The CDR3 DNA reads TGTGCCAGCAGCTTAGTAGGAGGGGGAGCTGGAAACACCATATATTTT. The encoded protein is CASSLVGGGAGNTIYF.

This chain joins TRBV14 and TRBJ1-4, with unresolved D. The CDR3 consists of 18 residues. CDR1 is SGHDN and CDR2 is FVKESK in the germline V gene. The V end was cut by 4 bases, the J end by 3 bases, with 21 bases between. The CDR3 is CASSLLRVDAVPNEKLFF. CDR3 coding DNA: TGTGCCAGCAGCCTTCTCCGAGTTGATGCGGTCCCTAATGAAAAACTGTTTTTT.

In this sample, this clone turned up once. The genes are TRBV5-1 and TRBJ1-3; 8 bases are shared with TRBD1. Germline trimming cut 2 bases from V and 0 bases from J; bases unmatched to any gene: 4. The germline V gene has CDR1 SGHRS and CDR2 YFSETQ. The CDR3 extends over 16 amino acids. CDR3 coding DNA: TGCGCCAGCAGCTTCGGACAGGGATCCTCTGGAAACACCATATATTTT. Amino acids: CASSFGQGSSGNTIYF.

This chain joins TRBV2 and TRBJ2-2; 8 bases agree with TRBD2. The junction had 12 bases not matched to a gene; V was cut back by 6 bases and J by 6 bases. This CDR3 comprises 16 residues. CDR1 and CDR2 (germline): SNHLY, FYNNEI. In nucleotides, the CDR3 is TGTGCCAGCAGGGGAGGGGCGGGGGGCCCCGCCGGGGAGCTGTTTTTT. This translates into CASRGGAGGPAGELFF. Full variable domain (rest looked up from reference TRBV2 and TRBJ2-2): EPEVTQTPSHQVTQMGQEVILRCVPISNHLYFYWYRQILGQKVEFLVSFYNNEISEKSEIFDDQFSVERPDGSNFTLKIRSTKLEDSAMYFCASRGGAGGPAGELFFGEGSRLTVL.

CDR3 loop: CACGGEETQYF. CDR3 DNA sequence: TGTGCTTGCGGGGGGGAAGAGACCCAGTACTTC. The chain joins TRBV30 to TRBJ2-5; TRBD2 matches 9 bases. CDR1 and CDR2 from the germline V gene are GTSNPN and SVGIG (reference sequence). The CDR3 is 11 residues long.

This chain uses TRBV29-1 with TRBJ1-5; D is ambiguous. Deletions cut 4 bases from V and 4 bases from J, with 11 bases between. This CDR3 is built from 13 residues. Germline CDR1 is SQVTM and CDR2 is ANQGSEA. DNA for the CDR3: TGCAGCGTTGGAGGGTCCGGAAATCAGCCCCAGCATTTT. Encoded protein: CSVGGSGNQPQHF.

The chain uses TRBV7-9 and TRBJ1-2, with 9 bases that match TRBD1. Per germline, CDR1 SEHNR and CDR2 FQNEAQ (reference sequence). V gave up 0 bases and J gave up 7 bases; unmatched junction bases: 12. This CDR3 has 17 amino acids. CDR3 sequence (DNA): TGTGCCAGCAGCTTAGCGTGGGGACAGGGCCCGTTGGGTGGCTACACCTTC. Translated: CASSLAWGQGPLGGYTF.

V is TRBV6-5 and J is TRBJ2-7; no definite D call. CDR1 is MNHEY and CDR2 is SVGAGI in the germline V gene. V lost 1 base, J lost 0 bases, and 7 bases lay in between. The CDR3 consists of 14 residues. The CDR3 region is CASSYFLSSYEQYF. In DNA form, the CDR3 reads TGTGCCAGCAGTTACTTTCTCTCCTCCTACGAGCAGTACTTC.

The CDR3: CASSYLDGRNGYTF. As DNA, the CDR3 is TGTGCCAGCAGTTACCTCGACGGGAGGAATGGCTACACCTTC. This chain joins TRBV6-5 and TRBJ1-2, with D hard to call. The germline V gene encodes CDR1 MNHEY and CDR2 SVGAGI. The CDR3 spans 14 residues. Trimming pared 2 bases from V and 6 bases from J, leaving 13 bases between.

The V call is TRBV27, the J call TRBJ1-1, with a weak D call TRBD1 (6 bases). Germline loops: CDR1 MNHEY, CDR2 SMNVEV (reference sequence). The V end was cut by 6 bases, the J end by 7 bases, with 15 bases between. The CDR3 is 13 residues long. The CDR3 nucleotides are TGTGCCAGCAGCTCCCGGACAGTCTATGAAGCTTTCTTT. Amino acid sequence: CASSSRTVYEAFF.

The rearrangement uses TRBV11-2 and TRBJ1-1; perhaps TRBD1 as D (5 bases). Trimming removed 4 bases from V and 6 bases from J, with 12 bases in between. The CDR3 sequence is 13 residues long. Germline CDR1 is SGHAT and CDR2 is FQNNGV. The CDR3 protein is CASSSLLGAEAFF. The CDR3 DNA reads as TGTGCCAGCAGCTCTCTCCTGGGGGCTGAAGCTTTCTTT.

This chain uses TRBV27 with TRBJ2-7; 10 bases are shared with TRBD2. With 6 bases clipped from V and 2 bases from J, the junction kept 1 base outside the gene matches. The CDR3 contains 13 residues. Per the germline V gene, CDR1 is MNHEY and CDR2 is SMNVEV (reference sequence). CDR3 loop: CASRGTSAYEQYF. CDR3 coding DNA: TGTGCCAGCAGGGGGACTAGCGCCTACGAGCAGTACTTC.

The V and J genes are TRBV29-1 and TRBJ2-1; D is unclear. Trimming left V 3 bases short and J 0 bases short, with 12 bases between. CDR1 is SQVTM and CDR2 is ANQGSEA in the germline V gene. CDR3 length: 15 residues. CDR3 in DNA: TGCAGCGTTGACTGGGGTGTAGGCTCCTACAATGAGCAGTTCTTC. Protein sequence: CSVDWGVGSYNEQFF.

The rearrangement joins TRBV30 to TRBJ1-5; 11 bases line up with TRBD1. Per the germline V gene, CDR1 is GTSNPN and CDR2 is SVGIG (reference sequence). V lost 4 bases and J lost 6; bases outside the gene matches: 5. This CDR3 spans 14 amino acids. The CDR3 DNA reads as TGTGCCTGGACCCGGGACAGGGGGATTCAGCCCCAGCATTTT. Translated: CAWTRDRGIQPQHF.

V and J are TRBV5-1 and TRBJ2-3; a weak D match, TRBD2 (5 bases). Germline V CDR1 and CDR2: SGHRS, YFSETQ. The V end was cut by 5 bases, the J end by 2 bases, with 18 bases between. The CDR3 length is 16 residues. The CDR3 sequence: CASRRSSLGTTDTQYF. CDR3 DNA: TGCGCCAGCAGACGGTCTAGCCTCGGAACCACAGATACGCAGTATTTT. The complete variable domain, with remaining parts taken from reference TRBV5-1 and TRBJ2-3, reads KAGVTQTPRYLIKTRGQQVTLSCSPISGHRSVSWYQQTPGQGLQFLFEYFSETQRNKGNFPGRFSGRQFSNSRSEMNVSTLELGDSALYLCASRRSSLGTTDTQYFGPGTRLTVL.

This rearrangement joins TRBV10-2 to TRBJ1-1; D remains unclear. Germline CDR1 WSHSY, CDR2 SAAADI. The CDR3 extends over 14 amino acids. V was shortened by 6 bases and J by 4 bases, with 15 bases between the two germline ends. The CDR3 loop is CASRSQAGGTEAFF. The DNA for the CDR3 is TGCGCCAGCAGATCCCAGGCCGGCGGCACTGAAGCTTTCTTT.

The chain carries TRBV11-2 and TRBJ1-1; 12 bases are a match to TRBD1. This CDR3 has 18 residues. V lost 1 base, J lost 1 base, and 7 bases stayed unmatched. Looked up from germline, CDR1 is SGHAT and CDR2 is FQNNGV. The CDR3: CASSLGSGTGGENTEAFF. The CDR3 DNA reads as TGTGCCAGCAGCTTAGGAAGCGGGACAGGGGGCGAGAACACTGAAGCTTTCTTT.

This clone was seen just once. The gene calls are TRBV7-3 and TRBJ2-3; D is unresolved. This CDR3 spans 13 amino acids. Deletions cut 2 bases from V and 6 bases from J, with 9 bases between. The germline gives CDR1 SGHTA, CDR2 FQGTGA. In DNA, the CDR3 is TGTGCCAGCAGCTTATTTAGCTCGGATACGCAGTATTTT. Its protein product is CASSLFSSDTQYF.

This clone has only one observation. The rearrangement uses TRBV29-1 and TRBJ2-5; no firm D call. V gave up 4 bases and J gave up 1 base, with 7 bases separating them. The germline V gene encodes CDR1 SQVTM and CDR2 ANQGSEA. The CDR3 covers 12 residues. The CDR3 loop reads CSVATFQETQYF. The CDR3 DNA follows: TGCAGCGTTGCGACATTCCAAGAGACCCAGTACTTC.

The V and J genes are TRBV7-9 and TRBJ2-4; D ambiguous. This CDR3 has 12 residues. The V and J ends lost 4 bases and 3 bases respectively, with 4 bases between them. Germline-derived CDR1 and CDR2 are SEHNR and FQNEAQ (reference sequence). CDR3 residues: CASSSDKNIQYF. The CDR3 DNA follows: TGTGCCAGCAGCTCTGACAAAAACATTCAGTACTTC. Full variable domain (missing parts from reference TRBV7-9 and TRBJ2-4): DTGVSQNPRHKITKRGQNVTFRCDPISEHNRLYWYRQTLGQGPEFLTYFQNEAQLEKSRLLSDRFSAERPKGSFSTLEIQRTEQGDSAMYLCASSSDKNIQYFGAGTRLSVL.

As to this clone: Sequence at one end of the junction differs from germline and may be a read error. The chain's CDR3 is CASSSWGPGETQYF. The CDR3 bases are TGTGCTAGCAGCTCTTGGGGGCCGGGGGAGACCCAGTACTTC. The chain employs TRBV7-7 and TRBJ2-5; TRBD1 is a possible D gene (6 bases). Germline-derived CDR1 and CDR2 are SSHAT and FNYEAQ (reference sequence). The CDR3 consists of 14 residues. Full variable domain (remainder filled in from reference TRBV7-7 and TRBJ2-5): GAGVSQSPRYKVTKRGQDVTLRCDPISSHATLYWYQQALGQGPEFLTYFNYEAQPDKSGLPSDRFSAERPEGSISTLTIQRTEQRDSAMYRCASSSWGPGETQYFGPGTRLLVL.

This chain uses TRBV29-1 with TRBJ2-5, with TRBD1 identical over 8 bases. Germline trimming cut 3 bases from V and 5 bases from J; bases unmatched to any gene: 2. This CDR3 is 12 amino acids long. Germline V gene sequence: CDR1 SQVTM, CDR2 ANQGSEA. CDR3: CSVDRGRETQYF. The CDR3 DNA sequence: TGCAGCGTTGACAGGGGGCGGGAGACCCAGTACTTC.

This sequence joins TRBV29-1 and TRBJ1-4; TRBD1 agrees at 8 bases. CDR3 length equals 13 residues. Trimming at V came to 1 base and at J to 8 bases, leaving 3 bases not matched to a gene. In germline, CDR1 is SQVTM, CDR2 ANQGSEA. The CDR3: CSVEGTGSEKLFF. The CDR3 region has the DNA TGCAGCGTTGAAGGGACAGGGTCGGAAAAACTGTTTTTT.

The rearrangement joins TRBV11-2 to TRBJ2-1; TRBD2 agrees at 8 bases. J lost 1 base, V lost 4 bases, and 3 bases had no gene match. The length of the CDR3 is 15 residues. From germline, CDR1 is SGHAT and CDR2 FQNNGV. The CDR3 DNA reads TGTGCCAGCAGCTCGGGACTAGGATCCTACAATGAGCAGTTCTTC. Translating it yields CASSSGLGSYNEQFF.

This chain links TRBV6-6 with TRBJ2-3; a weak D match, TRBD2 (6 bases). This CDR3 region has 15 residues. Trimming cost V 7 bases and J 1 base, with 15 bases left between them. Germline loops: CDR1 MNHNY, CDR2 SVGAGI (reference sequence). CDR3: CASTVADTRTDTQYF. The CDR3 coding sequence is TGTGCCAGCACTGTAGCGGACACCCGCACAGATACGCAGTATTTT.